The rows below give T cell receptor beta chains drawn from one sample of a study of naive and memory T cell subsets. TCRdb itself ran the UMI-ligation and nested PCR reads through MiXCR, one entry per CDR3 protein. The sample has some 110,000 distinct CDR3 sequences, about 36% seen once. Sample: central memory CD4+ T cells from blood. Receptors originate from a human donor in good health. CDR3s include the opening cysteine and the closing phenylalanine or tryptophan. Fields, in order: J gene, V gene, D gene, clone size, CDR3 DNA, CDR3 protein. The D gene is left open where the match is weak. Only some rows state a clone size, as once, few, many or a class for expanded clones.

>TRBJ2-1|TRBV28|-|many
TGTGCCAGCAGTTTACCAATGAGGGGTGAGCAGTTCTTC
CASSLPMRGEQFF
>TRBJ2-7|TRBV6-2/TRBV6-3|-|-
TGTGCCAGCTCTGATGCGAGCTCCTACGAGCAGTACTTC
CASSDASSYEQYF
>TRBJ2-1|TRBV7-6|-|few
TGTGCCAGCAGCTTGGGGCGTTCGGATTACAATGAGCAGTTCTTC
CASSLGRSDYNEQFF
>TRBJ2-3|TRBV6-6|-|-
TGTGCCAGCAGCTATGGGAAATCCGCCACAGATACGCAGTATTTT
CASSYGKSATDTQYF
>TRBJ2-7|TRBV7-8|TRBD2|-
TGTGCCAGCAGCTTAGAGCTCCCGAGACTAGCGGGAGAGGGAGAGCAGTACTTC
CASSLELPRLAGEGEQYF
>TRBJ2-5|TRBV4-1|-|-
TGCGCCAGCAGCCAAGGGGGACACCAGGGCGGAGAGACCCAGTACTTC
CASSQGGHQGGETQYF
>TRBJ2-7|TRBV6-2/TRBV6-3|TRBD2|-
TGTGCCAGCAGGCGACGCGGACTAGCGGGAGGGCCTTTCGGCGAGCAGTACTTC
CASRRRGLAGGPFGEQYF
>TRBJ1-1|TRBV9|-|few
TGTGCCAGCAGCTCAGAGCCTTGGGGGAGAATGAACACTGAAGCTTTCTTT
CASSSEPWGRMNTEAFF
>TRBJ2-1|TRBV7-8|-|-
TGTGCCAGCAGCTTAGGCCTTTTGGAGCAGTTCTTC
CASSLGLLEQFF
>TRBJ2-7|TRBV7-6|-|-
TGTGCCAGCAGCTTAGTCGGCTTTCCGAGCTCCTACGAGCAGTACTTC
CASSLVGFPSSYEQYF
>TRBJ2-1|TRBV24-1|TRBD2|-
TGTGCCACCAGTGACCCTGTAGCGGGGGAGGGAAACAATGAGCAGTTCTTC
CATSDPVAGEGNNEQFF
>TRBJ2-1|TRBV28|TRBD1|-
TGTGCCAGCACCCAATTCGGACCGGGACAGGGAGGTTATGAGCAGTTCTTC
CASTQFGPGQGGYEQFF
>TRBJ1-4|TRBV12-3/TRBV12-4|-|-
TGTGCCAGCAGTTTAGGGGGTTCGGGAAAACTGTTTTTT
CASSLGGSGKLFF
>TRBJ1-5|TRBV12-3/TRBV12-4|TRBD1|few
TGTGCCTCCCGCATAACAGGGGGCATCAATCAGCCCCAGCATTTT
CASRITGGINQPQHF
>TRBJ1-1|TRBV7-6|-|few
TGTGCCAGCAGCTTAGCGGAGGGATTGAACACTGAAGCTTTCTTT
CASSLAEGLNTEAFF
>TRBJ1-6|TRBV28|TRBD1|few
TGTGCCAGCAGTCAAACAGGGGGTTACCGTAATTCACCCCTCCACTTT
CASSQTGGYRNSPLHF
>TRBJ2-2|TRBV6-5|-|many
TGTGCCAGCAGAAAACAGGGAACCGGGGAGCTGTTTTTT
CASRKQGTGELFF
>TRBJ2-5|TRBV5-1|TRBD1|-
TGCGCCAGCAGCTCACAGGGGGGAGACCAAGAGACCCAGTACTTC
CASSSQGGDQETQYF